This T cell receptor (beta chain) was profiled in a study of neurological immune-mediated disorders. Time point defined: longitudinal time-point 2. Over 190 million TCR-beta sequences from 15-18 subjects came out of each sequencing run. A single record per CDR3 protein comes from TCRdb applying MiXCR to the 5' RACE reads. The profile shows 65,000 to 85,000 distinct CDR3 sequences, about 5% of them singletons. This clonotype showed up many times. Sequenced material: PBMCs. The TCR originated in an older woman with multiple sclerosis.

CDR3 protein: CASSPIFTTNEKLFF. DNA of the CDR3: TGTGCCAGCAGCCCCATATTTACAACTAATGAAAAACTGTTTTTT. The chain joins TRBV12-3 or TRBV12-4 to TRBJ1-4; D gene unclear. V gave up 6 bases and J gave up 0 bases, with 11 bases separating them. The CDR3 contains 15 residues.